This T cell receptor beta chain came from a study of tumor-infiltrating lymphocytes in primary liver carcinoma. Starting from 500 ng of total RNA, TCR beta cDNA was produced with a primer in the constant region. Construction of TCR beta libraries relied on three successive nested multiplex PCR rounds employing slightly modified ARM-PCR. The first two PCR rounds used TRBV1-TRBV30 primers with a Cbeta primer, around 10 cycles each. TCRdb redid the calling of the multiplex PCR reads with MiXCR, one entry per CDR3 protein. This table has about 190,000 distinct CDR3 sequences, around four fifths appearing once. Bulk tissue was left unsorted, and RNA and DNA were co-extracted from roughly 20-30 mg of it. Germline V CDR1 and CDR2: SGHTA, FQGNSA. Trimming removed 5 bases at V and 0 bases at J, with 4 bases between. The CDR3 runs 12 residues.

This chain joins TRBV7-2 and TRBJ1-2; D is uncertain. The receptor's source is a man aged 40-49 years with primary liver carcinoma and hepatitis B virus infection. Sequencing was carried out using tumor tissue from primary liver carcinoma. The CDR3 here is CASSAPNYGYTF. As DNA, the CDR3 is TGTGCCAGCAGCGCCCCTAACTATGGCTACACCTTC.